The 21 T cell receptor beta chains reported below all come from one sample, sequenced in a study of post-analysis software for immune sequencing data. Points from the study as a whole: Roughly 5 TRBV segments, including TRBV5-6, TRBV5-1 and TRBV20-1, were more frequent in patients than controls.

These receptors have no known antigen. Unique molecular identifiers had been added to the TCR beta cDNA libraries. TCRdb ran MiXCR on the PCR reads and lists one entry per CDR3 protein. The sample has around 260,000 distinct CDR3 sequences; 35% to 40% are singletons. Specimen: blood. The receptor source for this set is a girl aged 5 to 17 with multiple sclerosis.

Notes on this clonotype: Just one base apart from a much larger clone, this may be a read error. As DNA, the CDR3 is TGTGCCAGCAGCTTAGTGCTGACTATCAAATACTACGATGAGCAGTTCTTC. Protein product: CASSLVLTIKYYDEQFF. The gene calls are TRBV7-2 and TRBJ2-1, with D possibly being TRBD2 (5 bases). This CDR3 has 17 residues. CDR1 SGHTA and CDR2 FQGNSA come from the germline V gene. Together with reference TRBV7-2 and TRBJ2-1, the CDR3 gives the full variable domain: GAGVSQSPSNKVTEKGKDVELRCDPISGHTALYWYRQSLGQGLEFLIYFQGNSAPDKSGLPSDRFSAERTGGSVSTLTIQRTQQEDSAVYLCASSLVLTIKYYDEQFFGPGTRLTVL.

The V call is TRBV5-5, the J call TRBJ2-5; no firm D call. The J call could be wrong; TRBJ2-7 is a better fit for the DNA end. There are 14 residues in the CDR3. Germline CDR1 SGHKS, CDR2 YYEKEE (reference sequence). The CDR3, as DNA: TGTGCCAGCAGCTTGGTTTCTTCCTCCTACGAGCAGTACTTC. It yields the protein CASSLVSSSYEQYF.

The J gene is TRBJ2-5, the V gene TRBV18, with unresolved D. V was shortened by 2 bases and J by 1 base, with 14 bases between the two germline ends. The germline gives CDR1 KGHSH, CDR2 LQKENI. The CDR3 loop spans 16 amino acids. The CDR3 sequence is CASSPRQSPLQETQYF. In nucleotides, the CDR3 is TGTGCCAGCTCACCAAGGCAGTCGCCCCTCCAAGAGACCCAGTACTTC.

The chain couples TRBV7-6 to TRBJ1-1, with 8 bases matching TRBD1. V gave up 10 bases and J gave up 4 bases; unmatched junction bases: 8. The CDR3 spans 13 residues. The germline CDR1 and CDR2 sequences are SGHVS and FNYEAQ. CDR3 in amino acids: CATATGEVTEAFF. DNA for the CDR3: TGTGCCACCGCGACAGGGGAGGTCACTGAAGCTTTCTTT.

With respect to this clonotype: This may arise from a read error, as a much more abundant clone is one base away. The chain carries TRBV28 and TRBJ1-5, with a tentative D call TRBD1 (6 bases). Trimming shortened V by 7 bases and J by 0 bases, and 19 bases separated the two germline ends. Germline CDR1 reads MDHEN; CDR2 reads SYDVKM. This CDR3 is 17 amino acids long. CDR3 loop: CASTPPRTVNSNQPQHF. CDR3 in DNA: TGTGCCAGCACCCCCCCCAGGACAGTTAATAGCAATCAGCCCCAGCATTTT.

The sample holds many counts of this clonotype. The rearrangement uses TRBV9 and TRBJ2-5; 9 nucleotides agree with TRBD2. In germline, CDR1 is SGDLS, CDR2 YYNGEE. V shed 2 bases and J 5 bases; nucleotides not matched to a gene: 4. There are 14 residues in the CDR3. CDR3 DNA sequence: TGTGCCAGCAGCGTTTCGACTAGCGGTGAGACCCAGTACTTC. Translation: CASSVSTSGETQYF.

This clonotype has only one observation. V is TRBV20-1 and J is TRBJ2-7, with D perhaps matching TRBD1 or TRBD2 (5 bases each). The germline CDR1 and CDR2 sequences are DFQATT and SNEGSKA (reference sequence). This CDR3 spans 15 amino acids. Trimming stripped 5 bases from V and 5 bases from J, with 22 bases between. Here the CDR3 DNA reads TGCAGTGCTTCTAAAGGACCCCCTCGGGGACACGAGCAGTACTTC. It is translated as CSASKGPPRGHEQYF.

This clonotype occurred many times. This chain links TRBV20-1 with TRBJ2-5; maybe TRBD2 (6 bases). Germline V gene sequence: CDR1 DFQATT, CDR2 SNEGSKA (reference sequence). The CDR3 spans 13 residues. V lost 6 bases and J lost 2, with 13 bases in between. The CDR3 DNA sequence: TGCAGTGCAATCACCGGGACTCAAGAGACCCAGTACTTC. Translated: CSAITGTQETQYF.

The CDR3 region has the DNA TGCGCCAGCACCGGGACTAGCGGGATTAGCTACAATGAGCAGTACTTC. It specifies CASTGTSGISYNEQYF. V is TRBV5-1 and J is TRBJ2-7, with 13 nucleotides matching TRBD2. The CDR3 is 16 amino acids. With 6 bases clipped from V and 7 bases from J, the junction kept 13 bases outside the gene matches. The germline V gene has CDR1 SGHRS and CDR2 YFSETQ.

V is TRBV12-3 or TRBV12-4 and J is TRBJ2-6; D gene unclear. V was cut by 8 bases and J by 0 bases, with 8 bases left in between. CDR3 length: 14 amino acids. The CDR3: CASRSGSGANVLTF. The CDR3 coding sequence is TGTGCCAGCCGTTCAGGCTCTGGGGCCAACGTCCTGACTTTC.

This clonotype was detected only a few times. The J gene is TRBJ2-2, the V gene TRBV4-2; 13 positions match TRBD2. Germline CDR1 is LGHNA and CDR2 is YNFKEQ. There are 18 residues in the CDR3. With 0 bases clipped from V and 0 bases from J, the junction kept 1 base outside the gene matches. The CDR3 DNA is TGTGCCAGCAGCCAAGATGGGACTAGCGGGACGAACACCGGGGAGCTGTTTTTT. Translated, it gives CASSQDGTSGTNTGELFF.

On this clonotype itself: One base away lies a much larger clone, so this may be a sequencing read error. The V gene is TRBV6-1, the J gene TRBJ1-5, with 9 bases fitting TRBD1. This CDR3 spans 15 amino acids. Germline V gene data show CDR1 as MNHNS and CDR2 as SASEGT. CDR3 region: CAGSVSGTGYQPQHF. The DNA of the CDR3 is TGTGCCGGCAGCGTCTCCGGGACAGGGTATCAGCCCCAGCATTTT.

The chain couples TRBV12-3 or TRBV12-4 to TRBJ2-3; TRBD2 matches at 13 bases. V was clipped by 4 bases and J by 2 bases; unmatched bases: 12. This CDR3 has 19 amino acids. CDR3 region: CASSSRGTSGKSYTDTQYF. CDR3 sequence (DNA): TGTGCCAGCAGTTCTAGGGGGACTAGCGGGAAGTCGTACACAGATACGCAGTATTTT.

The chain has TRBV14 and TRBJ2-1; 7 nucleotides line up with TRBD1. The CDR3 loop spans 18 amino acids. V lost 4 bases, J lost 0 bases, and 12 bases stayed unmatched. The V gene's germline CDR1 is SGHDN and CDR2 FVKESK. The CDR3 loop is CASSRDRTGAFSYNEQFF. In DNA, the CDR3 is TGTGCCAGCAGCCGAGACCGAACAGGGGCCTTCTCCTACAATGAGCAGTTCTTC. Full variable domain (rest looked up from reference TRBV14 and TRBJ2-1): EAGVTQFPSHSVIEKGQTVTLRCDPISGHDNLYWYRRVMGKEIKFLLHFVKESKQDESGMPNNRFLAERTGGTYSTLKVQPAELEDSGVYFCASSRDRTGAFSYNEQFFGPGTRLTVL.

This rearrangement joins TRBV7-9 to TRBJ1-2, with a weak D call TRBD1 (5 bases). The germline CDR1 and CDR2 sequences are SEHNR and FQNEAQ (reference sequence). The CDR3 totals 18 residues. The ends were cut back, 5 bases at V and 4 bases at J, with 26 bases in the middle. This CDR3 reads CASSSPTKGTGMFYGYTF. CDR3 DNA sequence: TGTGCCAGCAGCAGTCCCACAAAAGGGACCGGTATGTTCTATGGCTACACCTTC. The full variable domain, its missing parts supplied by reference TRBV7-9 and TRBJ1-2, is DTGVSQNPRHKITKRGQNVTFRCDPISEHNRLYWYRQTLGQGPEFLTYFQNEAQLEKSRLLSDRFSAERPKGSFSTLEIQRTEQGDSAMYLCASSSPTKGTGMFYGYTFGSGTRLTVV.

The rearrangement links TRBV11-2 to TRBJ2-6; D uncertain. CDR3 size: 17 residues. V was shortened by 1 base and J by 0 bases, with 10 bases between the two germline ends. Per germline, CDR1 SGHAT and CDR2 FQNNGV. CDR3 loop: CASSLGPGRSGANVLTF. The CDR3 nucleotides are TGTGCCAGCAGCTTAGGTCCAGGCCGCTCTGGGGCCAACGTCCTGACTTTC.

The chain couples TRBV7-2 to TRBJ2-1, with TRBD2 identical over 9 bases. The CDR3 has 17 amino acids. Germline V lookup: CDR1 SGHTA, CDR2 FQGNSA. Trimming removed 5 bases from V and 7 bases from J; junction bases left unmatched: 15. The CDR3 nucleotides are TGTGCCAGCAGCGAAAGGGCGGGGGGGCCTAAGGGGAATGAGCAGTTCTTC. Encoded protein: CASSERAGGPKGNEQFF.

The chain joins TRBV29-1 to TRBJ2-1, with 8 positions matching TRBD1. In germline, CDR1 is SQVTM, CDR2 ANQGSEA. V dropped 5 bases and J dropped 7; count of bases not matched to a gene: 13. This CDR3 region has 15 residues. The DNA for the CDR3 is TGCAGCGTTTCCCAGGGGGCGGACTGGGGGAATGAGCAGTTCTTC. Its protein product is CSVSQGADWGNEQFF.

As to this clonotype: This clone may be a read error of a much larger clone one base away. The chain joins TRBV27 to TRBJ1-2; the D gene is possibly TRBD1 (6 bases). The CDR3 contains 14 residues. From germline, CDR1 is MNHEY and CDR2 SMNVEV (reference sequence). The V end was cut by 5 bases, the J end by 8 bases, with 18 bases between. The CDR3 bases are TGTGCCAGCAGTCCTTTCACAGGGCCCTACGGCTACACCTTC. Its protein product is CASSPFTGPYGYTF.

The table lists this clonotype with a few counts. J is TRBJ1-5 and V is TRBV24-1, with TRBD1 matching over 8 bases. The CDR3 contains 18 residues. The germline V gene has CDR1 KGHDR and CDR2 SFDVKD. V lost 5 bases, J lost 3 bases, and 14 bases stayed unmatched. The DNA for the CDR3 is TGTGCCACCAGTGGTGTGTCAGGGGGCCCCCAACACAATCAGCCCCAGCATTTT. Translating it yields CATSGVSGGPQHNQPQHF.

For this clonotype: Mismatch with germline at one junction end may stem from a read error. This chain uses TRBV5-1 with TRBJ2-5; a weak D match, TRBD2 (6 bases). The V gene's germline CDR1 is SGHRS and CDR2 YFSETQ. The CDR3 spans 16 residues. The CDR3 DNA is TGCGCCGGCAGCTTGGCCTCGGCGTCGGGAGAAGAGACCCAGTACTTC. This sequence encodes CAGSLASASGEETQYF. Full variable domain (remainder filled in from reference TRBV5-1 and TRBJ2-5): KAGVTQTPRYLIKTRGQQVTLSCSPISGHRSVSWYQQTPGQGLQFLFEYFSETQRNKGNFPGRFSGRQFSNSRSEMNVSTLELGDSALYLCAGSLASASGEETQYFGPGTRLLVL.